The present entry profiles one TCR beta chain with its context. The PCR had 60 Vbeta and 13 Jbeta primers. The assay was immunoSEQ multiplex PCR, and TCRdb's table has in-frame clones only and misses some. The sample shows 110,000 to 150,000 clones, roughly 70% of them seen only once. The data belong to a study of cytomegalovirus exposure and HLA in healthy donors. This CDR3 has 14 amino acids. Trimming pared 3 bases from V and 0 bases from J, leaving 8 bases between. Looked up from germline, CDR1 is MDHEN and CDR2 is SYDVKM. The sequence derives from a man aged 25 to 40 in good health and CMV-seronegative. The source material was PBMCs. The rearrangement joins TRBV28 to TRBJ1-1; no clear D gene. CDR3 region: CASSLAALNTEAFF. The CDR3 coding sequence is TGTGCCAGCAGTTTGGCGGCTTTGAACACTGAAGCTTTCTTT.